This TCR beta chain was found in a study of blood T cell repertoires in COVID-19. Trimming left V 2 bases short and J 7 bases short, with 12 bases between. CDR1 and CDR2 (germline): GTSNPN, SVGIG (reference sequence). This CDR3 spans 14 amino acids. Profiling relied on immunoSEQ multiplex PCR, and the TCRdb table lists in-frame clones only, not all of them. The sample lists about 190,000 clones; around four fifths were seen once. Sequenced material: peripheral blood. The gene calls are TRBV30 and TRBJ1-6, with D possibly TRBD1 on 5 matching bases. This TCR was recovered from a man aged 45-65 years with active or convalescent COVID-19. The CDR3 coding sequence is TGTGCCTGGAGTCCCGACAGAAGAAATTCACCCCTCCACTTT. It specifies CAWSPDRRNSPLHF.